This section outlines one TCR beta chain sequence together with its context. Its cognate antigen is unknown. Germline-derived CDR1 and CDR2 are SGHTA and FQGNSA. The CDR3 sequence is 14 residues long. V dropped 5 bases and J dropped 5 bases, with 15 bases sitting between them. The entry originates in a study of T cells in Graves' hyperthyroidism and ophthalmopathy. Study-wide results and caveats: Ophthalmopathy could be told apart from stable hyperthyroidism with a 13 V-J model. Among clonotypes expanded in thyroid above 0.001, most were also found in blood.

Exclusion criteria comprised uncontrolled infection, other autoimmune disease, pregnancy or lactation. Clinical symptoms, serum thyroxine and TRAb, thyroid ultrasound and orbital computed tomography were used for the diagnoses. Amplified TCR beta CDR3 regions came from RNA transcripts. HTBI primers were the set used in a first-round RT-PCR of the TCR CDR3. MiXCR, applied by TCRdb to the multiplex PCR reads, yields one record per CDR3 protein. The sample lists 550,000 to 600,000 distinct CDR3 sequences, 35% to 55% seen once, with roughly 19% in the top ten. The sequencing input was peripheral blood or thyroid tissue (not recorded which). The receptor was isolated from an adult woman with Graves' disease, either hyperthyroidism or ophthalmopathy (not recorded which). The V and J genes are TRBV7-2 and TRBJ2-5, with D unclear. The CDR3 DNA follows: TGTGCCAGCAGCCCCAGTAGGGCATTCGAGACCCAGTACTTC. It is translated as CASSPSRAFETQYF.